The present T cell receptor (beta chain) was sequenced within a study of cytomegalovirus exposure and HLA in healthy donors. The wider study: The platform used for the roughly 130 validation repertoires matched that of the approximately 640 first-cohort repertoires, a later analysis reported. Findings and caveats of the study: Testing in vitro showed a few CMV-associated chains specific for CMV antigens. Cytomegalovirus status, reportedly, was diagnosed with high specificity and sensitivity by the classifier. Cytomegalovirus association was assigned to approximately 180 TCR beta chains.

TCRdb keeps only in-frame clones here, not all; method: immunoSEQ multiplex PCR. The repertoire holds 250,000 to 300,000 clones, 80% to 90% seen once, with 0.9% to 1.1% in the top ten. With respect to this clone: Its antigen is currently unknown.

This CDR3 contains 15 residues. Germline V gene lookup returns CDR1 SGHRS and CDR2 YFSETQ. With V trimmed by 2 bases and J by 2 bases, 2 bases remained unmatched. The TCR comes from a woman between 18 and 30 years old in good health and CMV-seronegative. This chain joins TRBV5-1 and TRBJ2-1; 9 nucleotides align to TRBD2. Sequenced material: PBMCs. This chain's CDR3 is CASSFASGAYNEQFF. CDR3 nucleotides: TGCGCCAGCAGCTTCGCTAGCGGGGCCTACAATGAGCAGTTCTTC.